These T cell receptor beta chains were read from a single sample in a study of control samples from healthy donors and cancer patients. The protocol was immunoSEQ multiplex PCR, while the TCRdb copy is restricted to in-frame clones and leaves out a portion. Counted here are approximately 100,000 clones, about 90% occurring once; the ten biggest clones make up 14%. The sample taken for sequencing was blood. The receptors stem from a man aged 25 to 40 in good health. Each CDR3 is given with its conserved first and last residue. The D gene is left open where the match is weak. Expanded clones are given a class, and other clones once, few, many or no size at all.

D gene | J gene | V gene | clone size | CDR3 DNA | CDR3 protein
NA | TRBJ2-3 | TRBV28 | once | TGTGCCAGCAGATCTGGGACTGCTAGCACAGATACGCAGTATTTT | CASRSGTASTDTQYF
NA | TRBJ2-2 | TRBV6-6 | NA | TGTGCCAGCAGTTACTCTGGCACCGGGGAGCTGTTTTTT | CASSYSGTGELFF
TRBD2 | TRBJ2-1 | TRBV7-9 | NA | TGTGCCAGCAGCTCAGGACTAGCGGGAGGGCCACCCTACAATGAGCAGTTCTTC | CASSSGLAGGPPYNEQFF
TRBD1 | TRBJ2-7 | TRBV19 | NA | TGTGCCAGTAGTATAACGGACAGGGACTACGAGCAGTACTTC | CASSITDRDYEQYF
TRBD2 | TRBJ2-6 | TRBV28 | NA | TGTGCCAGCAGTTCCCTTTGGGCGGGAGGATCTGGGGCCAACGTCCTGACTTTC | CASSSLWAGGSGANVLTF
NA | TRBJ2-1 | TRBV15 | few | TGTGCCACCAGCAGCGGGAGTGACTACAATGAGCAGTTCTTC | CATSSGSDYNEQFF
NA | TRBJ1-3 | TRBV2 | NA | TGTGCCAGCAATATAGACAGCTCTGGAAACACCATATATTTT | CASNIDSSGNTIYF
NA | TRBJ2-7 | TRBV10-3 | few | TGTGCCATCAGTGGCTTCGACAAGGTCGACGAGCAGTACTTC | CAISGFDKVDEQYF
TRBD1 | TRBJ1-2 | TRBV23-1 | NA | TGCGCCAGCAGTCCCCTTGACAGGGGGCTGTATGGCTACACCTTC | CASSPLDRGLYGYTF
TRBD1 | TRBJ1-2 | TRBV3-1/TRBV3-2 | NA | TGTGCCAGCAGCCAACGACCCAGGGGGGGCTACACCTTC | CASSQRPRGGYTF
NA | TRBJ2-1 | TRBV5-6 | few | TGTGCCAGCAGCTTGGCTCCATCAGCGGGTTTCGGCTACAATGAGCAGTTCTTC | CASSLAPSAGFGYNEQFF